These T cell receptor beta chains were read from a single sample in a study of identical twins. TCRdb reanalysed the 5' RACE reads using MiXCR and keeps one entry per CDR3 protein. The sample lists 200,000 to 250,000 distinct CDR3 sequences, approximately 7.1% occurring once. The sample also formed part of further work on T cells expressing NK-cell markers.

What was sequenced was CD8+ T cells sorted from blood. The receptors stem from a young woman in good health. The CDR3 runs from the conserved cysteine through the conserved F or W. The D gene is left open where the match is weak. Clone sizes are given selectively: once, few, many, or a class where the clone is expanded.

cdr3_aa	cdr3_nt	v_call	j_call	d_call	clone_size
CASSYSGEYTGELFF	TGTGCCAGCAGTTACTCCGGCGAATACACCGGGGAGCTGTTTTTT	TRBV6-5	TRBJ2-2	-	few
CASRSSYQETQYF	TGCGCCAGCAGGTCGTCTTACCAAGAGACCCAGTACTTC	TRBV5-1	TRBJ2-5	-	many
CASSTGLDTQYF	TGTGCCAGCAGTACAGGGTTAGATACGCAGTATTTT	TRBV27	TRBJ2-3	-	-
CSVVRGMSYEQYF	TGCAGCGTTGTACGTGGGATGAGCTACGAGCAGTACTTC	TRBV29-1	TRBJ2-7	-	-
CASSLDLADTQYF	TGCGCCAGCAGCTTGGACTTGGCAGATACGCAGTATTTT	TRBV5-1	TRBJ2-3	-	many
CASSATSGTSYEQYF	TGTGCCAGCAGTGCCACTAGCGGAACCTCCTACGAGCAGTACTTC	TRBV6-1	TRBJ2-7	TRBD2	-
CASSQEKSFNSPLHF	TGCGCCAGCAGCCAAGAGAAGAGCTTTAATTCACCCCTCCACTTT	TRBV4-1	TRBJ1-6	-	few
CASSYPLGGSDTDTQYF	TGTGCCAGCAGTTACCCTTTGGGCGGGAGCGACACAGATACGCAGTATTTT	TRBV6-5	TRBJ2-3	TRBD2	-
CASSLAPGEKLFF	TGTGCCAGCAGCTTAGCGCCTGGGGAAAAACTGTTTTTT	TRBV7-9	TRBJ1-4	-	few
CASSYYQITDTQYF	TGTGCCAGCAGTTATTACCAGATCACAGATACGCAGTATTTT	TRBV6-2/TRBV6-3	TRBJ2-3	-	many
CASSGDFGTGGQETQYF	TGTGCCAGCAGTGGAGACTTCGGGACAGGGGGCCAAGAGACCCAGTACTTC	TRBV6-1	TRBJ2-5	TRBD1	few
CASSQAYRTREFYEQYF	TGCGCCAGCAGCCAAGCTTACCGGACTAGAGAATTCTACGAGCAGTACTTC	TRBV4-3	TRBJ2-7	TRBD2	many
CASSVSGTLGSEQFF	TGTGCCAGCAGCGTAAGCGGGACTCTCGGGAGTGAGCAGTTCTTC	TRBV9	TRBJ2-1	TRBD2	-
CASSTRRNTQYF	TGTGCCAGCAGCACTAGACGAAATACGCAGTATTTT	TRBV7-8	TRBJ2-3	-	few
CSAFSAPEGTDTQYF	TGCAGTGCTTTCTCGGCCCCCGAGGGCACAGATACGCAGTATTTT	TRBV20-1	TRBJ2-3	-	-
CASSSTSGRGTDTQYF	TGTGCCAGCAGCTCGACTAGCGGGAGGGGCACAGATACGCAGTATTTT	TRBV7-9	TRBJ2-3	TRBD2	-
CASRNLDTQYF	TGTGCCAGCAGAAATCTGGATACGCAGTATTTT	TRBV7-9	TRBJ2-3	-	-
CASSENQGFSYNEQFF	TGTGCCAGCAGTGAGAATCAGGGCTTCTCCTACAATGAGCAGTTCTTC	TRBV6-2/TRBV6-3	TRBJ2-1	-	few
CASRALAGGLLEQYF	TGTGCCAGCAGGGCCCTAGCGGGAGGGCTCCTCGAGCAGTACTTC	TRBV6-2/TRBV6-3	TRBJ2-7	TRBD2	-
CASSLGPRASEQFF	TGCGCCAGCAGCTTGGGTCCGCGGGCGAGCGAGCAGTTCTTC	TRBV5-1	TRBJ2-1	-	-
CASSLAGGLYNEQFF	TGTGCCAGCAGCTTAGCGGGGGGACTCTACAATGAGCAGTTCTTC	TRBV11-2	TRBJ2-1	TRBD2	-
CASSRGRERETQYF	TGCGCCAGCAGCCGTGGGCGGGAGAGAGAGACCCAGTACTTC	TRBV5-1	TRBJ2-5	TRBD2	-
CASSSLGLADTQYF	TGTGCCAGCAGCTCCCTGGGACTAGCGGATACGCAGTATTTT	TRBV7-9	TRBJ2-3	TRBD2	few